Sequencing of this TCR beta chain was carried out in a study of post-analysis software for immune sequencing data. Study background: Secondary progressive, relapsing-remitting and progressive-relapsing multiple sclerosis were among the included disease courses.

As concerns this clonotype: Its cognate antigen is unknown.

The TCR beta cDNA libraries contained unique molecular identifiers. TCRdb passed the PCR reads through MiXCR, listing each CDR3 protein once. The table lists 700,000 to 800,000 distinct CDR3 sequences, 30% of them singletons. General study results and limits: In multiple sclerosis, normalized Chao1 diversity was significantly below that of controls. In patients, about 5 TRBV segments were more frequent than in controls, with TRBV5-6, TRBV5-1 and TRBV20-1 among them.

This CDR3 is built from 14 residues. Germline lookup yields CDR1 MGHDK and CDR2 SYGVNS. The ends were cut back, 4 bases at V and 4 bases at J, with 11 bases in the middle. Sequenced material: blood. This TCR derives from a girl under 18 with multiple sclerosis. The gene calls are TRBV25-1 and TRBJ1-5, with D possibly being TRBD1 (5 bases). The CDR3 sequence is CASSGDRDNQPQHF. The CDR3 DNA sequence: TGTGCCAGCAGTGGTGACAGAGATAATCAGCCCCAGCATTTT. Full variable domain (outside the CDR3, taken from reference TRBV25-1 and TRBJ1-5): EADIYQTPRYLVIGTGKKITLECSQTMGHDKMYWYQQDPGMELHLIHYSYGVNSTEKGDLSSESTVSRIRTEHFPLTLESARPSHTSQYLCASSGDRDNQPQHFGDGTRLSIL.